This TCR beta chain appears in the sequencing data of a study of OX40 agonist ivuxolimab in advanced cancers. Study information: The diagnoses of dose-escalation patients were hepatocellular carcinoma, melanoma, renal cell or head and neck cancer.

This clone was recorded only once. The antigen remains undetermined. The CDR3 contains 16 residues. With 2 bases removed from V and 5 bases from J, the gap between germline ends came to 16 bases. Germline CDR1 SNHLY, CDR2 FYNNEI. Only in-frame clones appear in the TCRdb table, and some are missing; sequencing was by immunoSEQ multiplex PCR. The repertoire holds approximately 68,000 clones, 88% seen once, with 0.8% to 0.9% in the top ten. Study-level results: By week 6 at 0.1 to 3.0 mg/kg, blood CD4+ and CD8+ T cells had expanded clonally.

The sequences come from CD4+ or CD8+ T cells sorted from blood, collected in a trial of the OX40 agonist ivuxolimab. This receptor was taken from an adult with an advanced solid tumor such as melanoma, head and neck, liver or kidney cancer. This rearrangement joins TRBV2 to TRBJ1-5, with D uncertain. The CDR3 DNA reads TGTGCCAGCAGTGAAAGGTCCGCTGGTGGGGATCAGCCCCAGCATTTT. Its protein is CASSERSAGGDQPQHF.